This TCR beta chain was found in a study of beta chain features in type 1 diabetes. The authors reverse transcribed all of the isolated RNA, so sequencing captured expressed TCRB transcripts. Sequencing used immunoSEQ multiplex PCR; TCRdb keeps in-frame clones, though not all of them. The table shows roughly 230,000 clones, with more than 9% occurring only once. CDR1 and CDR2 from the germline V gene are MGHRA and YSYEKL. V gave up 0 bases and J gave up 6 bases; unmatched junction bases: 10. The CDR3 loop spans 18 amino acids. The chain carries TRBV4-1 and TRBJ2-1; 11 nucleotides match TRBD2. The sample consisted of naive CD4+ T cells from blood. The receptor was derived from a woman under 30 in good health. DNA for the CDR3: TGCGCCAGCAGCCAAGATCGGTTAGCGGGAGGGAGGTCCAATGAGCAGTTCTTC. As protein: CASSQDRLAGGRSNEQFF.